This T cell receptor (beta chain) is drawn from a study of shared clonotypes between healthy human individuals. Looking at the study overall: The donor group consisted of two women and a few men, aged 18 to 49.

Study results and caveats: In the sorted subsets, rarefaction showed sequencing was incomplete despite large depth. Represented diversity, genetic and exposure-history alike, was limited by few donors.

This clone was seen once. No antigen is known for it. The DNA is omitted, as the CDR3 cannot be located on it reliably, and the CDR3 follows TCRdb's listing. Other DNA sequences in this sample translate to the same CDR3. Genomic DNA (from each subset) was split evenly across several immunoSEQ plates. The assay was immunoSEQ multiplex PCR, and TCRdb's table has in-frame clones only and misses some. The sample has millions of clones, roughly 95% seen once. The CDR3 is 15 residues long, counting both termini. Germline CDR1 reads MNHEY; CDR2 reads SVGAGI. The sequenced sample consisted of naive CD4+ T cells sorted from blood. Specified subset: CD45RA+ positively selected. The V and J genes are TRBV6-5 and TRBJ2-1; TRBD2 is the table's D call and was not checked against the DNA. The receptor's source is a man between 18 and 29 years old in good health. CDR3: CASSSSGGSYNEQFF.